The 30 T cell receptor beta chains reported below all come from one sample, sequenced in a study of T cells in localized non-small cell lung cancer. Measured with immunoSEQ multiplex PCR; TCRdb has only the in-frame clones, and not every one. The data show approximately 21,000 clones, less than 95% seen once. The sample in question was peripheral blood, obtained before any cancer treatment. These receptor sequences come from a woman aged 40 to 75 with stage I lung adenocarcinoma.

The V and J genes are TRBV5-4 and TRBJ2-3; possibly TRBD1 for D (6 bases). The length of the CDR3 is 12 residues. Germline CDR1 reads SGHNT; CDR2 reads YYREEE (reference sequence). V lost 2 bases to trimming and J lost 7 bases, with 8 bases between them. CDR3 bases: TGTGCCAGCAGCTTAGACAGGAATACGCAGTATTTT. Protein sequence: CASSLDRNTQYF.

The genes are TRBV5-1 and TRBJ2-7; 8 nucleotides match TRBD2. Germline assignment: CDR1 SGHRS and CDR2 YFSETQ. The CDR3 is 15 amino acids. The V gene end was trimmed by 0 bases and the J gene end by 5 bases; junction bases not matched to a gene: 7. The CDR3 sequence is CASSLAPQRENEQYF. The DNA of the CDR3 is TGCGCCAGCAGCTTGGCCCCCCAGCGGGAGAACGAGCAGTACTTC.

This clone was found once. This chain uses TRBV5-1 with TRBJ1-2; D uncertain. The V end lost 1 base, the J end lost 2 bases, and 9 bases lay between the germline ends. CDR1 is SGHRS, CDR2 YFSETQ, per germline. The CDR3 sequence is 14 residues long. DNA of the CDR3: TGCGCCAGCAGCTTGACAGTAACGAACTATGGCTACACCTTC. This encodes CASSLTVTNYGYTF.

This chain uses TRBV10-2 with TRBJ2-7; maybe TRBD2 (5 bases). The V and J ends lost 3 bases and 4 bases respectively, with 16 bases between them. This CDR3 spans 15 amino acids. Looked up from germline, CDR1 is WSHSY and CDR2 is SAAADI. Written as DNA, the CDR3 is TGCGCCAGCAGTGAATTGAACCGAGGAGGATACGAGCAGTACTTC. Its translation is CASSELNRGGYEQYF.

The genes are TRBV9 and TRBJ2-1; no clear D gene. CDR1 and CDR2 (germline): SGDLS, YYNGEE. The CDR3 spans 16 residues. V lost 0 bases and J 0 bases, leaving 10 bases between the germline ends. The CDR3: CASSVDSFRSYNEQFF. The CDR3 region has the DNA TGTGCCAGCAGCGTAGACAGTTTCCGCTCCTACAATGAGCAGTTCTTC. Full variable domain (remainder filled in from reference TRBV9 and TRBJ2-1): DSGVTQTPKHLITATGQRVTLRCSPRSGDLSVYWYQQSLDQGLQFLIQYYNGEERAKGNILERFSAQQFPDLHSELNLSSLELGDSALYFCASSVDSFRSYNEQFFGPGTRLTVL.

Here the CDR3 DNA reads TGTGCCAGCGGGACAGGGGGCTCCTACGAGCAGTACTTC. Its translation is CASGTGGSYEQYF. The chain employs TRBV7-9 and TRBJ2-7; 11 bases are a match to TRBD1. The CDR3 is 13 amino acids. V lost 8 bases to trimming and J lost 0 bases; unmatched junction nucleotides: 0. Germline V CDR1 and CDR2: SEHNR, FQNEAQ (reference sequence).

V gene TRBV29-1 combines with J gene TRBJ2-7; tentatively, D is TRBD1 (6 bases). Germline CDR1 and CDR2: SQVTM and ANQGSEA. The CDR3 has 11 amino acids. V shed 6 bases and J shed 6 bases, with 12 bases lying between them. CDR3 DNA: TGCAGCGTGGTTCGAGGGGGCGAGCAGTACTTC. Translated: CSVVRGGEQYF.

This clone was observed once. The rearrangement uses TRBV6-5 and TRBJ2-7; TRBD1 aligns across 10 bases. The J segment lost 2 bases and the V segment lost 6 bases, leaving 7 bases of the junction unmatched. The germline V gene encodes CDR1 MNHEY and CDR2 SVGAGI. The CDR3 has 15 residues. CDR3 coding DNA: TGTGCCAGCAGCGGCTCCGGGACAGGGGCCTACGAGCAGTACTTC. It specifies CASSGSGTGAYEQYF.

This rearrangement joins TRBV9 to TRBJ1-4, with a weak D call TRBD1 (5 bases). The germline V gene has CDR1 SGDLS and CDR2 YYNGEE. The CDR3 is 14 amino acids. V was shortened by 5 bases and J by 1 base, with 9 bases between the two germline ends. CDR3 coding DNA: TGTGCCAGCAGTCGTAGGGGAACTAATGAAAAACTGTTTTTT. It encodes CASSRRGTNEKLFF.

This chain connects TRBV5-1 to TRBJ2-1; D might be TRBD1 (5 bases). With 3 bases removed from V and 3 bases from J, the gap between germline ends came to 10 bases. Germline CDR1 and CDR2: SGHRS and YFSETQ. The CDR3 has 14 residues. CDR3 residues: CASSSDSYYNEQFF. Written as DNA, the CDR3 is TGCGCCAGCAGCTCCGACAGCTACTACAATGAGCAGTTCTTC.

The V call is TRBV7-2, the J call TRBJ2-7; 12 bases map to TRBD2. The CDR3 totals 17 residues. J lost 2 bases, V lost 3 bases, and 8 bases had no gene match. Germline-derived CDR1 and CDR2 are SGHTA and FQGNSA. The CDR3 bases are TGTGCCAGCAGCTTTCTAGCGGGAGGGTTCGCCCCCTACGAGCAGTACTTC. It specifies CASSFLAGGFAPYEQYF. Complete variable domain (other parts from reference TRBV7-2 and TRBJ2-7): GAGVSQSPSNKVTEKGKDVELRCDPISGHTALYWYRQSLGQGLEFLIYFQGNSAPDKSGLPSDRFSAERTGGSVSTLTIQRTQQEDSAVYLCASSFLAGGFAPYEQYFGPGTRLTVT.

The chain combines TRBV9 with TRBJ2-1, with D possibly matching TRBD2 (6 bases). Looked up from germline, CDR1 is SGDLS and CDR2 is YYNGEE. V lost 2 bases and J lost 5, with 17 bases in between. CDR3 length: 16 amino acids. The CDR3 reads CASSVTPTRTDNEQFF. In DNA form, the CDR3 reads TGTGCCAGCAGCGTGACTCCGACTAGAACCGACAATGAGCAGTTCTTC. Variable domain in full (rest from reference TRBV9 and TRBJ2-1): DSGVTQTPKHLITATGQRVTLRCSPRSGDLSVYWYQQSLDQGLQFLIQYYNGEERAKGNILERFSAQQFPDLHSELNLSSLELGDSALYFCASSVTPTRTDNEQFFGPGTRLTVL.

J is TRBJ2-7 and V is TRBV7-8; 10 bases fit TRBD2. V was pared by 2 bases and J by 2 bases, with 6 bases of the junction left unmatched. Per germline, CDR1 SGHVS and CDR2 FQNEAQ. The CDR3 covers 16 residues. The CDR3, as DNA: TGTGCCAGCAGCTTATTTTCTAGCGGGGGACCCTACGAGCAGTACTTC. Its protein is CASSLFSSGGPYEQYF.

The gene calls are TRBV28 and TRBJ1-3; TRBD1 aligns across 7 bases. V was clipped by 7 bases and J by 1 base; unmatched bases: 7. The CDR3 sequence is 15 residues long. CDR1 and CDR2 (germline): MDHEN, SYDVKM. CDR3 region: CASNLQGSSGNTIYF. The CDR3 coding sequence is TGTGCCAGCAACTTACAGGGGAGTTCTGGAAACACCATATATTTT.

This chain uses TRBV5-1 with TRBJ2-7; 10 nucleotides match TRBD1. Germline trimming cut 0 bases from V and 6 bases from J; bases unmatched to any gene: 3. CDR1 and CDR2 (germline): SGHRS, YFSETQ. CDR3 length equals 14 residues. The chain's CDR3 is CASSLVGQGGEQYF. CDR3 in DNA: TGCGCCAGCAGCTTGGTTGGACAGGGGGGCGAGCAGTACTTC.

The V gene is TRBV5-1, the J gene TRBJ2-5; D perhaps matches TRBD1 (6 bases). Germline CDR1 reads SGHRS; CDR2 reads YFSETQ. Trimming took off 3 bases at V and 5 bases at J, with 11 bases between the two ends. The CDR3 is 13 amino acids. CDR3 nucleotide sequence: TGCGCCAGCAGCTCTCAGGGGTGGGAGACCCAGTACTTC. Encoded protein: CASSSQGWETQYF.

The chain is built from TRBV28 and TRBJ2-7; no clear D. The V and J ends lost 2 bases and 2 bases respectively, with 13 bases between them. This CDR3 contains 15 residues. CDR1 and CDR2 (germline): MDHEN, SYDVKM. CDR3 residues: CASSLAFSGAYEQYF. The DNA of the CDR3 is TGTGCCAGCAGTTTAGCGTTTTCTGGGGCCTACGAGCAGTACTTC.

The chain employs TRBV6-5 and TRBJ2-1, with 8 bases matching TRBD2. Germline CDR1 and CDR2: MNHEY and SVGAGI. V dropped 5 bases and J dropped 8; count of bases not matched to a gene: 8. This CDR3 has 14 amino acids. The CDR3 nucleotides read TGTGCCAGCAGTCGCTTCGGGGGGGAGGATGAGCAGTTCTTC. Encoded protein: CASSRFGGEDEQFF.

As DNA, the CDR3 is TGTGCCAGCAGCTTGAACAACGGTGAAGCTTTCTTT. Encoded protein: CASSLNNGEAFF. The chain joins TRBV5-5 to TRBJ1-1; unclear D gene. V lost 1 base and J 7 bases, leaving 8 bases between the germline ends. The CDR3 length is 12 residues. Germline V gene data show CDR1 as SGHKS and CDR2 as YYEKEE (reference sequence).

The chain combines TRBV28 with TRBJ2-7; D is perhaps TRBD1 (5 bases). Trimming cost V 4 bases and J 3 bases, with 7 bases left between them. Per the germline V gene, CDR1 is MDHEN and CDR2 is SYDVKM. There are 12 residues in the CDR3. This CDR3 reads CASSYDSYEQYF. CDR3 nucleotide sequence: TGTGCCAGCAGTTACGACAGCTACGAGCAGTACTTC.

The V gene is TRBV11-2, the J gene TRBJ2-7; no clear D. CDR1 and CDR2 (germline): SGHAT, FQNNGV. Trimming stripped 4 bases from V and 0 bases from J, with 13 bases between. This CDR3 contains 15 residues. The CDR3 loop is CASSSPLSDSYEQYF. The CDR3 DNA reads as TGTGCCAGCAGCTCCCCCCTGAGCGACTCCTACGAGCAGTACTTC. Together with reference TRBV11-2 and TRBJ2-7, the CDR3 gives the full variable domain: EAGVAQSPRYKIIEKRQSVAFWCNPISGHATLYWYQQILGQGPKLLIQFQNNGVVDDSQLPKDRFSAERLKGVDSTLKIQPAKLEDSAVYLCASSSPLSDSYEQYFGPGTRLTVT.

V usage is TRBV28 and J usage is TRBJ1-4, with D possibly TRBD1 on 6 matching bases. Trimming removed 10 bases at V and 6 bases at J, with 12 bases between. CDR3 length: 12 amino acids. Germline V lookup: CDR1 MDHEN, CDR2 SYDVKM. CDR3 in amino acids: CATGQPDEKLFF. CDR3 nucleotides: TGTGCCACCGGACAGCCAGATGAAAAACTGTTTTTT.

V gene TRBV7-9 combines with J gene TRBJ1-5, with D unresolved. This CDR3 has 12 amino acids. From germline, CDR1 is SEHNR and CDR2 FQNEAQ (reference sequence). V lost 5 bases and J 5 bases, leaving 7 bases between the germline ends. For the CDR3, the DNA is TGTGCCAGCAGCCGGATGGATCAGCCCCAGCATTTT. Protein product: CASSRMDQPQHF.

The chain uses TRBV7-2 and TRBJ2-1; D is possibly TRBD1 or TRBD2 (6 bases each). Germline V gene sequence: CDR1 SGHTA, CDR2 FQGNSA. The CDR3 runs to 13 residues. The V end lost 4 bases, the J end lost 6 bases, and 10 bases lay between the germline ends. The CDR3 coding sequence is TGTGCCAGCAGCTCCGAGGGGGGCAATGAGCAGTTCTTC. Amino acids: CASSSEGGNEQFF.

The V and J genes are TRBV5-6 and TRBJ1-1; D gene ambiguous. CDR3 length equals 14 residues. Germline values: CDR1 SGHDT, CDR2 YYEEEE. Trimming took off 4 bases at V and 4 bases at J, with 14 bases between the two ends. The DNA for the CDR3 is TGTGCCAGCAGCGCCCAGCCGAGGAGCACTGAAGCTTTCTTT. Translation: CASSAQPRSTEAFF. Looking up the rest from reference TRBV5-6 and TRBJ1-1 gives the full variable domain: DAGVTQSPTHLIKTRGQQVTLRCSPKSGHDTVSWYQQALGQGPQFIFQYYEEEERQRGNFPDRFSGHQFPNYSSELNVNALLLGDSALYLCASSAQPRSTEAFFGQGTRLTVV.

This clone occurred once. The chain recombines TRBV4-3 with TRBJ2-1; 12 bases match TRBD2. Unmatched junction bases numbered 12, after V lost 4 bases and J lost 5 bases. Germline CDR1 and CDR2: LGHNA and YSLEER. The CDR3 has 18 amino acids. The CDR3 is CASSRALAGGPGHNEQFF. In DNA form, the CDR3 reads TGCGCCAGCAGCCGCGCCCTAGCGGGAGGGCCTGGCCACAATGAGCAGTTCTTC.

The chain is built from TRBV5-3 and TRBJ2-2, with 10 bases matching TRBD2. TRBV5-3 is sorted into the ORF group, with uncertain function. The CDR3 is 15 amino acids. V dropped 1 base and J dropped 7; count of bases not matched to a gene: 4. CDR3 nucleotides: TGTGCCAGAAGCTTGCCTAGCGGGAGTAGCGGGGAGCTGTTTTTT. It yields the protein CARSLPSGSSGELFF.

The J gene is TRBJ2-1, the V gene TRBV27; 7 nucleotides agree with TRBD2. V shed 2 bases, J shed 4 bases, and the junction held 8 bases outside the gene matches. The CDR3 has 16 amino acids. Germline CDR1 MNHEY, CDR2 SMNVEV (reference sequence). CDR3 in DNA: TGTGCCAGCAGTTTAGGGCCGCTAGCGGCGTACAATGAGCAGTTCTTC. Translation: CASSLGPLAAYNEQFF.

The chain combines TRBV7-2 with TRBJ2-3, with no clear D. V lost 5 bases to trimming and J lost 7 bases, with 10 bases between them. Per germline, CDR1 SGHTA and CDR2 FQGNSA. The CDR3 runs to 12 residues. The CDR3 nucleotides are TGTGCCAGCAGCCGCCCTCTGTATACGCAGTATTTT. The encoded protein is CASSRPLYTQYF.

V is TRBV6-5 and J is TRBJ2-7; tentatively, D is TRBD2 (6 bases). V was shortened by 5 bases and J by 7 bases, with 15 bases between the two germline ends. The CDR3 has 13 residues. Germline-derived CDR1 and CDR2 are MNHEY and SVGAGI. CDR3 sequence (DNA): TGTGCCAGCAGTGGCGGGAAGGGGTTAGAGCAGTACTTC. Translating gives CASSGGKGLEQYF.